The T cell receptor (beta chain) under discussion was sequenced for a study of OX40 agonist ivuxolimab in advanced cancers. Generated by immunoSEQ multiplex PCR, the TCRdb table keeps only in-frame clones and is missing some. Here the sample spans around 65,000 clones, over 75% being singletons. This clonotype was obtained from an adult with an advanced solid tumor such as melanoma, head and neck, liver or kidney cancer. The sample was CD4+ or CD8+ T cells sorted from blood, taken in a trial of the OX40 agonist ivuxolimab.

The CDR3 loop reads CASSYSPASNSPLHF. The CDR3 DNA reads TGTGCCAGCAGTTACTCTCCAGCCAGCAATTCACCCCTCCACTTT. The V gene is TRBV6-5, the J gene TRBJ1-6; D is unresolved. CDR3 length: 15 residues. The germline V gene encodes CDR1 MNHEY and CDR2 SVGAGI. Trimming removed 0 bases at V and 7 bases at J, with 10 bases between.